This T cell receptor beta chain was found in a study of blood T cell repertoires in COVID-19. Study in general: In each case, the material was cDNA or gDNA derived from T cells, B-cell-depleted T cells, or PBMCs.

In the study's own analysis: Using reference gene primer amplification, nucleated cell counts were estimated. The assay was immunoSEQ multiplex PCR, and TCRdb's table has in-frame clones only and misses some. V, J and clone size reflect that table, while D and trimming were determined from the DNA. Altogether more than 95,000 clones are present, 79% being singletons, with the ten largest covering about 40%. This clone was observed a handful of times. Germline values: CDR1 MNHEY, CDR2 SMNVEV (reference sequence). Losses at the gene ends were 6 bases for V and 6 bases for J; bases not matched to a gene: 15. The length of the CDR3 is 17 residues.

This clonotype was sampled from a man between 35 and 55 years old with active or convalescent COVID-19. The chain joins TRBV27 to TRBJ1-5; 9 positions agree with TRBD1. Sequencing was performed on peripheral blood. CDR3 DNA sequence: TGTGCCAGCAGCCGTTCTCACGGACAGGGGTCGGGTCAGCCCCAGCATTTT. Protein: CASSRSHGQGSGQPQHF.